The text below deals with one TCR beta chain. In the original analysis: Amplification of reference gene primers provided the estimated nucleated cell counts. The data were produced by immunoSEQ multiplex PCR, yet TCRdb's version contains in-frame clones alone and is incomplete. V and J calls and clone size are those listed in that table; D and trimming were worked out from the DNA. Of approximately 200,000 clones listed, around 75% are singletons. These data are taken from a study of blood T cell repertoires in COVID-19. Whole-study context: COVID-19 samples, acute and convalescent, were from the United States, Italy and Spain.

This CDR3 is built from 13 residues. After removal of 0 bases from V and 7 bases from J, the junction contained 2 bases not matched to a gene. The germline CDR1 and CDR2 sequences are SGHNT and YYREEE (reference sequence). The sample consisted of peripheral blood. The receptor was isolated from a human donor in a cohort sampled during active COVID-19. The chain uses TRBV5-4 and TRBJ2-5; 8 bases are shared with TRBD1. CDR3 nucleotide sequence: TGTGCCAGCAGCTTGGTAGGGACAGGGACCCAGTACTTC. It translates to CASSLVGTGTQYF.